These T cell receptor beta chains were read from a single sample in a study of blood T cell repertoires in COVID-19. Clones were sequenced by immunoSEQ multiplex PCR, and TCRdb holds only the in-frame ones, with some missing. Counted here are about 220,000 clones, about 78% occurring once; the ten biggest clones make up around 7.3%. The sample consisted of peripheral blood. The receptors originated from a woman aged 70-85 years with acute or convalescent COVID-19. CDR3s include the opening cysteine and the closing phenylalanine or tryptophan. The D gene is left open where the match is weak. The size entry is marked missing in some rows and otherwise reads once, few, many or a size class.

j_gene: TRBJ2-6
v_gene: TRBV2
abundance: -
d_gene: TRBD2
CDR3nt: TGTGCCAGCAGCGCACTAGCGGGGGGACGCCGGGGGGCCAACGTCCTGACTTTC
CDR3aa: CASSALAGGRRGANVLTF

j_gene: TRBJ2-1
v_gene: TRBV5-1
abundance: -
d_gene: TRBD2
CDR3nt: TGCGCCAGCAGCTTGGCGGGGGGGGATTCTCTTCCTGAGCAGTTCTTC
CDR3aa: CASSLAGGDSLPEQFF

j_gene: TRBJ2-3
v_gene: TRBV2
abundance: -
d_gene: TRBD2
CDR3nt: TGTGCCAGCCCTTCCGGACTAGCGGCCCTACCGGGCACAGATACGCAGTATTTT
CDR3aa: CASPSGLAALPGTDTQYF

j_gene: TRBJ2-1
v_gene: TRBV9
abundance: -
d_gene: TRBD1
CDR3nt: TGTGCCAGCAGCTCCTGGACAGGGACGGATGAGCAGTTCTTC
CDR3aa: CASSSWTGTDEQFF

j_gene: TRBJ2-3
v_gene: TRBV5-1
abundance: -
d_gene: TRBD2
CDR3nt: TGCGCCAGCAGCTTGGGTAGCGGGCCCACAGATACGCAGTATTTT
CDR3aa: CASSLGSGPTDTQYF

j_gene: TRBJ1-5
v_gene: TRBV5-1
abundance: -
d_gene: -
CDR3nt: TGCGCCAGCTCTCCAGGGGAGAATCAGCCCCAGCATTTT
CDR3aa: CASSPGENQPQHF

j_gene: TRBJ1-2
v_gene: TRBV5-1
abundance: -
d_gene: TRBD1
CDR3nt: TGCGCCAGCAGCTCTGTGACAGGGGGCCTAAATTATGGCTACACCTTC
CDR3aa: CASSSVTGGLNYGYTF

j_gene: TRBJ2-5
v_gene: TRBV15
abundance: few
d_gene: TRBD2
CDR3nt: TGTGCCACCAGCAGAGGCTCGGCGGGGGAACCCCAAGAGACCCAGTACTTC
CDR3aa: CATSRGSAGEPQETQYF

j_gene: TRBJ2-4
v_gene: TRBV5-6
abundance: -
d_gene: -
CDR3nt: TGTGCCAGCAGCTTCGTAGAAACCAAAAACATTCAGTACTTC
CDR3aa: CASSFVETKNIQYF

j_gene: TRBJ2-5
v_gene: TRBV9
abundance: -
d_gene: TRBD2
CDR3nt: TGTGCCAGCAGCGCACTTAGCGGGGTGGGAGAGACCCAGTACTTC
CDR3aa: CASSALSGVGETQYF

j_gene: TRBJ2-1
v_gene: TRBV4-3
abundance: few
d_gene: -
CDR3nt: TGCGCCAGCAGTTATCCAGGGTCCGGTGGTGAGCAGTTCTTC
CDR3aa: CASSYPGSGGEQFF

j_gene: TRBJ2-7
v_gene: TRBV5-5
abundance: -
d_gene: -
CDR3nt: TGTGCCAGCAGCTTACTGACAGGAAGCTCCTACGAGCAGTACTTC
CDR3aa: CASSLLTGSSYEQYF

j_gene: TRBJ1-3
v_gene: TRBV5-4
abundance: few
d_gene: -
CDR3nt: TGTGCCAGCAGCTTGGAGACAGGTCGACCCGGAAACACCATATATTTT
CDR3aa: CASSLETGRPGNTIYF

j_gene: TRBJ2-3
v_gene: TRBV7-2
abundance: few
d_gene: TRBD2
CDR3nt: TGTGCCAGCAGCTCCTTTAGCGGGGGGGCCCCAGATACGCAGTATTTT
CDR3aa: CASSSFSGGAPDTQYF

j_gene: TRBJ1-2
v_gene: TRBV30
abundance: -
d_gene: TRBD1
CDR3nt: TGTGCCTGGAGTACCGACAGGGGTAGTGGCTACACCTTC
CDR3aa: CAWSTDRGSGYTF

j_gene: TRBJ1-3
v_gene: TRBV19
abundance: -
d_gene: TRBD1
CDR3nt: TGTGCCAGTAGTGATCGACAGGGAATATCAGCTGGAAACACCATATATTTT
CDR3aa: CASSDRQGISAGNTIYF

j_gene: TRBJ2-5
v_gene: TRBV10-3
abundance: once
d_gene: TRBD1
CDR3nt: TGTGCCATCAGTGACTCGACAGGGAATCGAGAGACCCAGTACTTC
CDR3aa: CAISDSTGNRETQYF

j_gene: TRBJ1-6
v_gene: TRBV15
abundance: -
d_gene: -
CDR3nt: TGTGCCACCAGCAGAGAAAGTTCCAGATATAATTCACCCCTCCACTTT
CDR3aa: CATSRESSRYNSPLHF

j_gene: TRBJ2-1
v_gene: TRBV6-2/TRBV6-3
abundance: few
d_gene: TRBD2
CDR3nt: TGTGCCAGCAGTTCCCCTAGCGGGGGGGCCGGCCACGGGTTCTTC
CDR3aa: CASSSPSGGAGHGFF

j_gene: TRBJ2-6
v_gene: TRBV12-5
abundance: -
d_gene: -
CDR3nt: TGTGCTAGTGGTAGTTGGGCGGGCGGGGCCAACGTCCTGACTTTC
CDR3aa: CASGSWAGGANVLTF

j_gene: TRBJ1-5
v_gene: TRBV18
abundance: -
d_gene: -
CDR3nt: TGTGCCAGCTCACCAGGGTCAGGGGGCAATCAGCCCCAGCATTTT
CDR3aa: CASSPGSGGNQPQHF

j_gene: TRBJ1-5
v_gene: TRBV25-1
abundance: -
d_gene: -
CDR3nt: TGTGCCAGCAGTAATGGGCATACTCAGCATTTT
CDR3aa: CASSNGHTQHF

j_gene: TRBJ2-2
v_gene: TRBV7-3
abundance: -
d_gene: TRBD1
CDR3nt: TGTGCCAGCAGCTTAACAGGGATTATTGGACAGGGGAACACCGGGGAGCTGTTTTTT
CDR3aa: CASSLTGIIGQGNTGELFF

j_gene: TRBJ2-5
v_gene: TRBV30
abundance: -
d_gene: -
CDR3nt: TGTGCCTGGAGTGTACTTAGGGGGAGAGCAGAGACCCAGTACTTC
CDR3aa: CAWSVLRGRAETQYF

j_gene: TRBJ2-1
v_gene: TRBV2
abundance: -
d_gene: -
CDR3nt: TGTGCCAGCAAGCTCACTTACCTAACCTACAATGAGCAGTTCTTC
CDR3aa: CASKLTYLTYNEQFF

j_gene: TRBJ1-5
v_gene: TRBV6-2/TRBV6-3
abundance: -
d_gene: -
CDR3nt: TGTGCCAGCAGTTACTCGAAACAAAATCAGCCCCAGCATTTT
CDR3aa: CASSYSKQNQPQHF

j_gene: TRBJ2-5
v_gene: TRBV12-5
abundance: -
d_gene: -
CDR3nt: TGTGCTAGTGGTTTCGACAACATCAGGCAGTACTTC
CDR3aa: CASGFDNIRQYF

j_gene: TRBJ2-7
v_gene: TRBV6-2/TRBV6-3
abundance: -
d_gene: TRBD1
CDR3nt: TGTGCCAGCAGTCATACCACAGGGGGCTACGAGCAGTACTTC
CDR3aa: CASSHTTGGYEQYF

j_gene: TRBJ2-3
v_gene: TRBV18
abundance: few
d_gene: TRBD2
CDR3nt: TGTGCCAGCTCACCGAGTAAGACTAGCGGACCAGATACGCAGTATTTT
CDR3aa: CASSPSKTSGPDTQYF

j_gene: TRBJ2-2
v_gene: TRBV2
abundance: -
d_gene: -
CDR3nt: TGTGCCAGCAGTGAAGGACTAGAATTGAACACCGGGGAGCTGTTTTTT
CDR3aa: CASSEGLELNTGELFF

j_gene: TRBJ2-2
v_gene: TRBV2
abundance: -
d_gene: -
CDR3nt: TGTGCCAGCAGGGGCGCCGGGAACACCGGGGAGCTGTTTTTT
CDR3aa: CASRGAGNTGELFF

j_gene: TRBJ2-7
v_gene: TRBV18
abundance: -
d_gene: -
CDR3nt: TGTGCCAGCTCATCGCAGGGTCGCACCATTCACGAGCAGTACTTC
CDR3aa: CASSSQGRTIHEQYF

j_gene: TRBJ1-5
v_gene: TRBV5-1
abundance: -
d_gene: TRBD1
CDR3nt: TGCGCCAGCAGCCCAGGACAGGGCGGTCAGCCCCAGCATTTT
CDR3aa: CASSPGQGGQPQHF

j_gene: TRBJ2-1
v_gene: TRBV7-8
abundance: -
d_gene: -
CDR3nt: TGTGCCAGCAGCCCACTAGCTTCCAATGAGCAGTTCTTC
CDR3aa: CASSPLASNEQFF

j_gene: TRBJ1-2
v_gene: TRBV6-1
abundance: once
d_gene: -
CDR3nt: TGTGCCAGCAGACTCGACAGGAACTATGGCTACACCTTC
CDR3aa: CASRLDRNYGYTF

j_gene: TRBJ1-4
v_gene: TRBV6-5
abundance: -
d_gene: TRBD1
CDR3nt: TGTGCCAGCAGGGACAGGGGCTCGGGTGAAAAACTGTTTTTT
CDR3aa: CASRDRGSGEKLFF

j_gene: TRBJ2-7
v_gene: TRBV4-1
abundance: -
d_gene: -
CDR3nt: TGCGCCAGCAGCCGATCCCGGGGTGCTTTCGAGCAGTACTTC
CDR3aa: CASSRSRGAFEQYF

j_gene: TRBJ1-5
v_gene: TRBV25-1
abundance: -
d_gene: -
CDR3nt: TGTGCCAGCAGTGTAGCGGGGGGCGGTCAGCCCCAGCATTTT
CDR3aa: CASSVAGGGQPQHF

j_gene: TRBJ1-4
v_gene: TRBV9
abundance: -
d_gene: -
CDR3nt: TGTGCCAGCAGCGTAGAGGTCAGACCGGGAGAAAAACTGTTTTTT
CDR3aa: CASSVEVRPGEKLFF

j_gene: TRBJ1-2
v_gene: TRBV5-1
abundance: -
d_gene: -
CDR3nt: TGCGCCAGCAGCTTGGGGCAGGGCAAGAGCTACACCTTC
CDR3aa: CASSLGQGKSYTF

j_gene: TRBJ2-5
v_gene: TRBV25-1
abundance: -
d_gene: TRBD2
CDR3nt: TGTGCCAGCAGTGAGGCGGGGGGCGCCAAGACCCAGTACTTC
CDR3aa: CASSEAGGAKTQYF